This T cell receptor beta chain came from a study of blood T cell repertoires in COVID-19. Across the study: COVID-19 samples, acute and convalescent, were from the United States, Italy and Spain. From T cells, B-cell-depleted T cells, or PBMCs came the material, which was cDNA or gDNA.

The CDR3 sequence is 11 residues long. V lost 8 bases and J lost 1, with 8 bases in between. Per the germline V gene, CDR1 is DFQATT and CDR2 is SNEGSKA (reference sequence). As originally analysed: How many nucleated cells were present was estimated from reference gene primer amplification. The assay was immunoSEQ multiplex PCR, and TCRdb's table has in-frame clones only and misses some. V, J and clone size are taken as reported in that table, and D and trimming were inferred from the DNA itself. The sample holds about 120,000 clones, 60% to 80% seen once. The specimen was peripheral blood. This chain links TRBV20-1 with TRBJ2-5; D gene unclear. This TCR came from a human donor in a cohort sampled during active COVID-19. DNA for the CDR3: TGCAGTTTCGACATCCAAGAGACCCAGTACTTC. It is translated as CSFDIQETQYF.